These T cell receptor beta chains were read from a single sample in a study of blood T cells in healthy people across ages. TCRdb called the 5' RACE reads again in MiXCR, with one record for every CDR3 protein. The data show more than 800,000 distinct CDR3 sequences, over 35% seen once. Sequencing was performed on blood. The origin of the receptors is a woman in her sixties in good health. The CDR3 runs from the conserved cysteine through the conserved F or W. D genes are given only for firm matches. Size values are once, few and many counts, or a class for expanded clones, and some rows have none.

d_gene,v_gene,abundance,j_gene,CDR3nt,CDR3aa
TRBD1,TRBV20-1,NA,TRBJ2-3,TGCAGTGCTAGACCTGCTGAGGACAGGGTGCAAGATACGCAGTATTTT,CSARPAEDRVQDTQYF
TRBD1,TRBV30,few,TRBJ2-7,TGTGCCTGGAATTGGGACAGCCCCTACGAGCAGTACTTC,CAWNWDSPYEQYF
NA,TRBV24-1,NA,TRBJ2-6,TGTGCCACCAGTGATCCCCGTTCCGGGGCCAACGTCCTGACTTTC,CATSDPRSGANVLTF
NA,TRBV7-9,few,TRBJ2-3,TGTGCCAGCAGTCGACCCACTTTTACGGCGGAACGGACTAGCACAGATACGCAGTATTTT,CASSRPTFTAERTSTDTQYF
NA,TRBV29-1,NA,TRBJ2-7,TGCAGCGCCCGGGACGTACCCTACGAGCAGTACTTC,CSARDVPYEQYF
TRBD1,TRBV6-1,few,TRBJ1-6,TGTGCCAGCAGAAGGACAGGCTCGCCTTACGATTCACCCCTCCACTTT,CASRRTGSPYDSPLHF
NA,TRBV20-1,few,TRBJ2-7,TGCAGTGCTGAGGGGGCGCTAGCGGGTTCCTACGAGCAGTACTTC,CSAEGALAGSYEQYF
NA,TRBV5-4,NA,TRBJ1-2,TGTGCCAGCAGCCGGGACGGGGTTTTGGGCGGCTACACCTTC,CASSRDGVLGGYTF
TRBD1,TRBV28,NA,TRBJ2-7,TGTGCCAGCAGTTGGGACCGGGACAGCTACGAGCAGTACTTC,CASSWDRDSYEQYF
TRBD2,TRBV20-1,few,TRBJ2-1,TGCAGTGCTAGAGTTAGCGGGAGTGTGCGGTCCTACAATGAGCAGTTCTTC,CSARVSGSVRSYNEQFF
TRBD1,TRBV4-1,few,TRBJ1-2,TGCGCCAGCAGCCAACCGGGACAGATCTATGGCTACACCTTC,CASSQPGQIYGYTF
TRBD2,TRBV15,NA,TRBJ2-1,TGTGCCACCAGCAGAGATTATCCCAGCGGGAGGAAGGAGTCCTACAATGAGCAGTTCTTC,CATSRDYPSGRKESYNEQFF
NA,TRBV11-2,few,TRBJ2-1,TGTGCCAGCAGCCCCCTGGAAAGACAGGCTCGCTCCTACAATGAGCAGTTCTTC,CASSPLERQARSYNEQFF
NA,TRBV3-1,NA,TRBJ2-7,TGTGCCAGCAGCCCCCCCGGGCCCCGGTACCTCTACGAGCAGTACTTC,CASSPPGPRYLYEQYF
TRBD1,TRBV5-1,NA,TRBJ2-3,TGCGCCAGCAGCCCAGACAGGGGGCTGGGAGATACGCAGTATTTT,CASSPDRGLGDTQYF
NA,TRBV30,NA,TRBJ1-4,TGTGCCTGGAGTGTCAGGCAGGAAAAACTGTTTTTT,CAWSVRQEKLFF
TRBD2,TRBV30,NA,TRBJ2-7,TGTGCCTGGAGCGTTGGGGGACTGGGACTAGCGGGAGTTCCCTGCGAGCAGTACTTC,CAWSVGGLGLAGVPCEQYF
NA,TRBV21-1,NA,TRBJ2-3,TGTGCCAGCAGCAGACCGGGACCTCCGGCTACGCAGTATTTT,CASSRPGPPATQYF
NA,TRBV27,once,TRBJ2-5,TGTGCCAGCAGTTTATCCTCGGGGAAGTTTGAGACCCAGTACTTC,CASSLSSGKFETQYF
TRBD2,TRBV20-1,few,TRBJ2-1,TGCAGTGCTAGGGTGGGACTAGGGAATGACAATGAGCAGTTCTTC,CSARVGLGNDNEQFF
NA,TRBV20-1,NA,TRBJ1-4,TGCAGTGCTAGCCCAGGAGGGGAGGGCAGCCGACTGTTTTTT,CSASPGGEGSRLFF
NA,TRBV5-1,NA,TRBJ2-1,TGCGCCAGCATCTTGGCCGGACAGTACAATGAGCAGTTCTTC,CASILAGQYNEQFF
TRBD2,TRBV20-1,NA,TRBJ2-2,TGCAGTGCTAGGGGAGGGGAGAACACCGGGGAGCTGTTTTTT,CSARGGENTGELFF
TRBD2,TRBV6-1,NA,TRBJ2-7,TGTGCCAGCAGCGTCCCGGGACTAGCGGGGCTGTACTACGAGCAGTACTTC,CASSVPGLAGLYYEQYF
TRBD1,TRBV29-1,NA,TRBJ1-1,TGCAGCGTCGCAGGGGGGCTATCCACTGAAGCTTTCTTT,CSVAGGLSTEAFF
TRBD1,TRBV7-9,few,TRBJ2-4,TGTGCCAGCAGCCCGACAGGGGTCATTCAGTACTTC,CASSPTGVIQYF
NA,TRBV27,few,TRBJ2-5,TGTGCCAGCAGTAAACAGGGTACTAGGGAGACCCAGTACTTC,CASSKQGTRETQYF
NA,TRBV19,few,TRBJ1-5,TGTGCCAGTAGTATAGCCACCTACAATCAGCCCCAGCATTTT,CASSIATYNQPQHF
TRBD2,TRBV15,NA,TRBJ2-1,TGTGCCACCAGAAGGGCGACTAGCGGTTACAATGAGCAGTTCTTC,CATRRATSGYNEQFF
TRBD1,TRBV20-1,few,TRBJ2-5,TGCAGTGCTAGACGAGGACAGGGGGTAGGGACCCAGTACTTC,CSARRGQGVGTQYF
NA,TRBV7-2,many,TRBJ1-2,TGTGCCAGCAGCTTAGTCGGATATGGCTACACCTTC,CASSLVGYGYTF
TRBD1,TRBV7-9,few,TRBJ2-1,TGTGCCAGCAGCTTAAAACAGGGGGTACAGAATGAGCAGTTCTTC,CASSLKQGVQNEQFF
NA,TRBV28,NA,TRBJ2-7,TGTGCCAGCAGTTTTCTTCGGGCAGGGCTTTTATACGAGCAGTACTTC,CASSFLRAGLLYEQYF
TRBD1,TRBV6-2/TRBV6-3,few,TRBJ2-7,TGTGCCAGCAGAAATCAGGGGGTAACTTACTACGAGCAGTACTTC,CASRNQGVTYYEQYF
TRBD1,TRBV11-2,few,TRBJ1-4,TGTGCCAGCAGTCGGGGACAGGGGGCTGTGACTAATGAAAAACTGTTTTTT,CASSRGQGAVTNEKLFF
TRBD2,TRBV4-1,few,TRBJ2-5,TGCGCCAGCAGCCAAGGGGCTAGCGGGAGTTATCGAGGAGAGACCCAGTACTTC,CASSQGASGSYRGETQYF
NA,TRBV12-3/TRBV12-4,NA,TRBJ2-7,TGTGCCAGCAGCTCCCCGAGGGACCGCTCCTACGAGCAGTACTTC,CASSSPRDRSYEQYF
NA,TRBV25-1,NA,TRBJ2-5,TGTGCCAGCAGTGAGATCCCGGCGGGACCCTGGGTGGCAACCCAGTACTTC,CASSEIPAGPWVATQYF
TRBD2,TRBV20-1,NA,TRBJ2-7,TGCAGTGCTAGCTACCCACTAGCGGGAGTATCCGAGCAGTACTTC,CSASYPLAGVSEQYF
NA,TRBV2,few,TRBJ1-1,TGTGCCAGCAAAGTTATGGAAGCTTTCTTT,CASKVMEAFF
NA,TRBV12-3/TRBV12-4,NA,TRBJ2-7,TGTGCCAGCAGTACCCCTTCCTCCGGCAACGAGCAGTACTTC,CASSTPSSGNEQYF
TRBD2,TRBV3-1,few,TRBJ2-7,TGTGCCAGCAGCCGCAGGACTAGCGGGAGGCAGGCCTTATCCTACGAGCAGTACTTC,CASSRRTSGRQALSYEQYF
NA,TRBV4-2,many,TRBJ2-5,TGTGCCAGCAGCCAGCCGGGACTGCAAGAGACCCAGTACTTC,CASSQPGLQETQYF
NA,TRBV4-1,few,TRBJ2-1,TGCGCCAGCAGCCAAGATGAAGAGGAGACCCAGTTCTTC,CASSQDEEETQFF
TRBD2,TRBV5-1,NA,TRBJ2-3,TGCGCCAGCAGTTTTGGACTAGCGGGAGGGCCGAGTACGCAGTATTTT,CASSFGLAGGPSTQYF
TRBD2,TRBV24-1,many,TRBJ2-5,TGTGCCACCAGTGATTTACCGGGGACTAGCGGGAGAAACTACAATGAGCAGTACTTC,CATSDLPGTSGRNYNEQYF
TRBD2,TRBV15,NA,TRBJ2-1,TGTGCCACCAGCTACGAAGCGGGAGCAGGATACAATGAGCAGTTCTTC,CATSYEAGAGYNEQFF
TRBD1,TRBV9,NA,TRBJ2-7,TGTGCCAGCAGCGTAGACCAAGGACAGGGAACCTACGAGCAGTACTTC,CASSVDQGQGTYEQYF
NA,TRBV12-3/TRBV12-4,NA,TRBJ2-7,TGTGCCAGCAGGCAGGGGATCTACAATGAGCAGTACTTC,CASRQGIYNEQYF
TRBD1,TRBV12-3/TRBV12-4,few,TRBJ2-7,TGTGCCAGCAGTTGGGCAGGGGGTCTGGGGGAGCAGTACTTC,CASSWAGGLGEQYF
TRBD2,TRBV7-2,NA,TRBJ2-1,TGTGCCAGCAGCTTAGAAGGGTCTAGCGGGAGGGGGCGATACAATGAGCAGTTCTTC,CASSLEGSSGRGRYNEQFF
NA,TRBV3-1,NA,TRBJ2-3,TGTGCCAGCAGCCTAGATCTAGTCCAGCAGACAGATACGCAGTATTTT,CASSLDLVQQTDTQYF
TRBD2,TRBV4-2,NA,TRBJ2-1,TGTGCCAGCAACCAAGCGACTAGCGCGAATGAGCAGTTCTTC,CASNQATSANEQFF
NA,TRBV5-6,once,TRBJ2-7,TGTGCCAGCAGCTTTCTGCGGGACGACTCCTACGAGCAGTACTTC,CASSFLRDDSYEQYF
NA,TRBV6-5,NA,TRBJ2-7,TGTGCCAGCAGTTACTCCCTCCACGAGGGATACGAGCAGTACTTC,CASSYSLHEGYEQYF
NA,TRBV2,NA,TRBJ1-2,TGTGCCAGCACTCGACCTGATTCGGGGTTAGGTGGCTACACCTTC,CASTRPDSGLGGYTF
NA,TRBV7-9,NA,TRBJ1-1,TGTGCCAGCAGCTTAGAGGAACTGCTATACACTGAAGCTTTCTTT,CASSLEELLYTEAFF
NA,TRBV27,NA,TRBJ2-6,TGTGCCAGCAGTTTATCAGGGATCCTTTCAGGGTTAACCCGCTCTGGGGCCGACGTCCTGACTTTC,CASSLSGILSGLTRSGADVLTF
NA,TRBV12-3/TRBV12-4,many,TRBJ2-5,TGTGCCAGCAGTTCGTACCAAGAGACCCAGTACTTC,CASSSYQETQYF
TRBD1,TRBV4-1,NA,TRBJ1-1,TGCGCCAGCAGGCAAGCCCCCGAGTTGGGACAGCCGAACACTGAAGCTTTCTTT,CASRQAPELGQPNTEAFF